The 11 T cell receptor beta chains in this list originate from one sample, sequenced in a study of blood T cell repertoires in COVID-19. Data came from immunoSEQ multiplex PCR; TCRdb stores just in-frame clones and leaves some out. The data contain roughly 86,000 clones, about three quarters of them singletons. Sequenced: peripheral blood. These receptors came from a man aged 50 to 59 who had recovered from COVID-19.

This clone was recorded once. The V gene is TRBV4-1, the J gene TRBJ2-7; unclear D gene. The length of the CDR3 is 13 residues. Germline CDR1 and CDR2: MGHRA and YSYEKL. The germline V and J ends were trimmed by 4 bases and 4 bases, with 11 bases remaining between them. In DNA, the CDR3 is TGCGCCAGCAGCCGCGGCAGTGATTACGAGCAGTACTTC. This sequence encodes CASSRGSDYEQYF.

V usage is TRBV7-3 and J usage is TRBJ2-3, with 8 bases lining up with TRBD2. This CDR3 is built from 16 residues. V shed 3 bases, J shed 3 bases, and the junction held 8 bases outside the gene matches. From germline, CDR1 is SGHTA and CDR2 FQGTGA. The CDR3 loop reads CASSFTSGGGTDTQYF. The CDR3 region has the DNA TGTGCCAGCAGCTTTACTAGCGGAGGGGGAACAGATACGCAGTATTTT.

V gene TRBV7-9 combines with J gene TRBJ1-2, with a possible D match to TRBD1 (5 bases). Trimming stripped 3 bases from V and 6 bases from J, with 14 bases between. The CDR3 totals 14 residues. Per the germline V gene, CDR1 is SEHNR and CDR2 is FQNEAQ (reference sequence). DNA of the CDR3: TGTGCCAGCAGCTTCTCCAACCCGACAGATGGCTACACCTTC. Its protein product is CASSFSNPTDGYTF.

V is TRBV7-9 and J is TRBJ1-2; maybe TRBD1 (6 bases). Trimming pared 7 bases from V and 6 bases from J, leaving 18 bases between. CDR1 SEHNR and CDR2 FQNEAQ come from the germline V gene (reference sequence). This CDR3 has 14 amino acids. CDR3 amino acids: CASIPSGGLDGYTF. The CDR3 DNA reads as TGTGCCAGCATCCCCTCGGGGGGGCTAGATGGCTACACCTTC.

This chain links TRBV2 with TRBJ1-5, with a possible D match to TRBD1 (6 bases). This CDR3 has 14 amino acids. Germline assignment: CDR1 SNHLY and CDR2 FYNNEI. V was shortened by 6 bases and J by 0 bases, with 9 bases between the two germline ends. CDR3 in amino acids: CASRDSYSNQPQHF. The CDR3 DNA follows: TGTGCCAGCAGGGACAGTTATAGCAATCAGCCCCAGCATTTT.

The chain couples TRBV5-8 to TRBJ1-1, with D perhaps TRBD1 (6 bases). The CDR3 sequence is 16 residues long. The ends were cut back, 7 bases at V and 2 bases at J, with 21 bases in the middle. Looked up from germline, CDR1 is SGHTS and CDR2 is YDEGEE. The CDR3 region is CASGMWAGAINTEAFF. Here the CDR3 DNA reads TGTGCCAGCGGGATGTGGGCAGGGGCCATAAACACTGAAGCTTTCTTT.

This clone appeared once. The chain joins TRBV27 to TRBJ2-7, with 7 bases identical to TRBD2. Per germline, CDR1 MNHEY and CDR2 SMNVEV (reference sequence). The V and J ends lost 1 base and 2 bases, in that order; junction bases with no gene match: 11. This CDR3 is built from 17 residues. CDR3 region: CASSLYSGGFGTYEQYF. The CDR3, as DNA: TGTGCCAGCAGTTTATATTCGGGGGGTTTTGGTACCTACGAGCAGTACTTC.

V usage is TRBV9 and J usage is TRBJ1-3; tentative D call: TRBD1 (5 bases). V gave up 0 bases and J gave up 0 bases, with 10 bases separating them. Germline CDR1 and CDR2: SGDLS and YYNGEE. This CDR3 region has 16 residues. CDR3 sequence: CASSVAVGDSGNTIYF. Written as DNA, the CDR3 is TGTGCCAGCAGCGTAGCCGTAGGGGACTCTGGAAACACCATATATTTT. The complete variable domain, with remaining parts taken from reference TRBV9 and TRBJ1-3, reads DSGVTQTPKHLITATGQRVTLRCSPRSGDLSVYWYQQSLDQGLQFLIQYYNGEERAKGNILERFSAQQFPDLHSELNLSSLELGDSALYFCASSVAVGDSGNTIYFGEGSWLTVV.

The rearrangement links TRBV5-1 to TRBJ1-1; the match to TRBD1 covers 9 bases. The CDR3 length is 15 residues. From germline, CDR1 is SGHRS and CDR2 YFSETQ. V lost 4 bases and J lost 4; bases outside the gene matches: 8. CDR3 loop: CASSPRDRVSTEAFF. CDR3 nucleotide sequence: TGCGCCAGCAGCCCCCGGGACAGGGTGAGCACTGAAGCTTTCTTT.

The chain couples TRBV11-2 to TRBJ2-2; the D gene is possibly TRBD1 (6 bases). Trimming stripped 5 bases from V and 4 bases from J, with 11 bases between. CDR3 length: 14 amino acids. Germline CDR1 reads SGHAT; CDR2 reads FQNNGV. The CDR3 nucleotides are TGTGCCAGCAGCGCACAACAGGGCACCGGGGAGCTGTTTTTT. Translating gives CASSAQQGTGELFF. Drawing the rest from reference TRBV11-2 and TRBJ2-2, the complete variable domain is EAGVAQSPRYKIIEKRQSVAFWCNPISGHATLYWYQQILGQGPKLLIQFQNNGVVDDSQLPKDRFSAERLKGVDSTLKIQPAKLEDSAVYLCASSAQQGTGELFFGEGSRLTVL.

J is TRBJ1-1 and V is TRBV12-3 or TRBV12-4, with TRBD1 as a possible D gene (5 bases). Trimming took 3 bases from V and 4 from J, leaving 9 bases between them. The CDR3 is 13 amino acids. The CDR3 region is CASSLAGPTEAFF. CDR3 nucleotide sequence: TGTGCCAGCAGTTTGGCAGGGCCCACTGAAGCTTTCTTT.